This entry concerns a single TCR beta chain. What it recognizes is unknown. The source of the sample is a study of cytomegalovirus exposure and HLA in healthy donors. General observations from the study: When the data were analyzed later, several of the most significant clusters appeared to be linked to common viral pathogens. Cytomegalovirus association was listed for about 170 TCR beta chains.

PCR used 60 Vbeta primers and 13 Jbeta primers. Method: immunoSEQ multiplex PCR; TCRdb's copy keeps in-frame clones and lacks some. The table has 80,000 to 100,000 clones, under 70% seen once. The germline gives CDR1 SGHRS, CDR2 YFSETQ. CDR3 size: 15 residues. With 1 base removed from V and 6 bases from J, the gap between germline ends came to 14 bases. The chain links TRBV5-1 to TRBJ2-1, with D perhaps TRBD1 (5 bases). The clonotype was recovered from a middle-aged man in good health and CMV-seronegative. Material: PBMCs. The CDR3 here is CASSLTGLTGNEQFF. CDR3 sequence (DNA): TGCGCCAGCAGCTTGACAGGTCTAACAGGCAATGAGCAGTTCTTC.